A selection of T cell receptor beta chains follows, all from one sample in a study of beta chain features in type 1 diabetes. Sequencing was performed with immunoSEQ multiplex PCR; in TCRdb, only in-frame clones are kept and a portion is missing. This table has approximately 250,000 clones, approximately 11% appearing once. Material for sequencing was naive CD4+ T cells from blood. Receptors originate from a man younger than 45 with type 1 diabetes. Both conserved end residues are part of each CDR3. Fields, in order: D gene, V gene, J gene, clone size, CDR3 protein, CDR3 DNA. D genes are given only for firm matches. The size entry is marked missing in some rows and otherwise reads once, few, many or a size class.

D gene: TRBD2
V gene: TRBV10-3
J gene: TRBJ2-7
clone size: few
CDR3 protein: CAISEDTSGEQYF
CDR3 DNA: TGTGCCATCAGTGAGGACACTAGCGGCGAGCAGTACTTC

D gene: TRBD2
V gene: TRBV30
J gene: TRBJ2-3
clone size: .
CDR3 protein: CAWSVCSGDTDTQYF
CDR3 DNA: TGTGCCTGGAGTGTTTGTAGCGGGGACACAGATACGCAGTATTTT

D gene: .
V gene: TRBV29-1
J gene: TRBJ2-7
clone size: .
CDR3 protein: CSVSGQHYEQYF
CDR3 DNA: TGCAGCGTTAGTGGACAGCACTACGAGCAGTACTTC

D gene: .
V gene: TRBV19
J gene: TRBJ1-2
clone size: few
CDR3 protein: CASRKGQTNYGYTF
CDR3 DNA: TGTGCCAGTAGGAAAGGACAGACTAACTATGGCTACACCTTC

D gene: .
V gene: TRBV18
J gene: TRBJ2-1
clone size: .
CDR3 protein: CASSPGALNEQFF
CDR3 DNA: TGTGCCAGCTCACCGGGAGCCCTCAATGAGCAGTTCTTC

D gene: .
V gene: TRBV25-1
J gene: TRBJ1-2
clone size: few
CDR3 protein: CASSPAGAGWEGYTF
CDR3 DNA: TGTGCCAGCAGTCCCGCAGGGGCAGGTTGGGAAGGCTACACCTTC

D gene: .
V gene: TRBV27
J gene: TRBJ1-5
clone size: few
CDR3 protein: CASSLFGGAQPQHF
CDR3 DNA: TGTGCCAGCAGTTTATTTGGGGGGGCTCAGCCCCAGCATTTT

D gene: TRBD1
V gene: TRBV6-6
J gene: TRBJ2-7
clone size: .
CDR3 protein: CASNTGTGESEQYF
CDR3 DNA: TGTGCCAGCAACACCGGGACAGGGGAAAGCGAGCAGTACTTC

D gene: .
V gene: TRBV5-4
J gene: TRBJ2-1
clone size: few
CDR3 protein: CASTHRRDRKGNEQFF
CDR3 DNA: TGTGCCAGCACCCACCGGCGGGACCGGAAAGGGAATGAGCAGTTCTTC

D gene: TRBD1
V gene: TRBV7-9
J gene: TRBJ2-5
clone size: few
CDR3 protein: CASSRPQGAQETQYF
CDR3 DNA: TGTGCCAGCAGCCGCCCCCAGGGGGCCCAAGAGACCCAGTACTTC